Presented here are 12 T cell receptor beta chains from one specimen sequenced in a study of T-cell memory formation after mild COVID-19. From the 5' RACE reads, TCRdb called clonotypes with MiXCR, one entry per CDR3 protein. Among tens of thousands of distinct CDR3 sequences listed, around 27% were seen once. Sequencing was performed on PBMCs or a T cell subset sorted from them (not recorded which). The receptors were sampled from a man aged 18-30 years who had mild COVID-19 (a few samples of this study predate the infection). Cell type and time point are not known.

The genes are TRBV11-2 and TRBJ2-3; D gene ambiguous. Germline V gives CDR1 SGHAT, CDR2 FQNNGV. Trimming took 0 bases from V and 1 from J, leaving 5 bases between them. The CDR3 is 14 residues long. DNA for the CDR3: TGTGCCAGCAGCTTAGATCCTGGCACAGATACGCAGTATTTT. Translation gives CASSLDPGTDTQYF.

The V call is TRBV27, the J call TRBJ2-1, with a tentative D call TRBD1 (5 bases). The germline V and J ends were trimmed by 6 bases and 5 bases, with 14 bases remaining between them. The CDR3 has 14 residues. In germline, CDR1 is MNHEY, CDR2 SMNVEV (reference sequence). CDR3 in amino acids: CASSYRRQNNEQFF. CDR3 bases: TGTGCCAGCAGCTACAGGCGACAGAACAATGAGCAGTTCTTC.

The rearrangement joins TRBV5-1 to TRBJ2-1, with TRBD1 matching over 7 bases. Looked up from germline, CDR1 is SGHRS and CDR2 is YFSETQ. The length of the CDR3 is 14 residues. Trimming removed 5 bases from V and 3 bases from J; junction bases left unmatched: 5. CDR3 DNA sequence: TGCGCCAGCAGACTCTACAGGGGCTACAATGAGCAGTTCTTC. Translating gives CASRLYRGYNEQFF.

The chain recombines TRBV29-1 with TRBJ2-1; the D gene could be TRBD1 or TRBD2 (5 bases each). V was cut by 3 bases and J by 7 bases, with 16 bases left in between. This CDR3 region has 14 residues. Germline V gene sequence: CDR1 SQVTM, CDR2 ANQGSEA. CDR3 loop: CSVEGTEEGNEQFF. The CDR3 DNA reads as TGCAGCGTTGAGGGGACGGAAGAAGGGAATGAGCAGTTCTTC.

This clonotype was counted a few times. This chain joins TRBV29-1 and TRBJ2-2; 7 bases are a match to TRBD1. The CDR3 is 13 amino acids. From germline, CDR1 is SQVTM and CDR2 ANQGSEA. With 7 bases clipped from V and 0 bases from J, the junction kept 2 bases outside the gene matches. The CDR3 loop is CSGGQTNTGELFF. Here the CDR3 DNA reads TGCAGCGGGGGACAGACGAACACCGGGGAGCTGTTTTTT.

This clonotype was observed a few times. J is TRBJ2-2 and V is TRBV7-6, with unresolved D. This CDR3 spans 12 amino acids. Trimming removed 2 bases from V and 9 bases from J, with 7 bases in between. Per the germline V gene, CDR1 is SGHVS and CDR2 is FNYEAQ. The CDR3 is CASSLKGRELFF. CDR3 sequence (DNA): TGTGCCAGCAGCTTAAAGGGAAGGGAGCTGTTTTTT. Full variable domain (outside the CDR3, taken from reference TRBV7-6 and TRBJ2-2): GAGVSQSPRYKVTKRGQDVALRCDPISGHVSLYWYRQALGQGPEFLTYFNYEAQQDKSGLPNDRFSAERPEGSISTLTIQRTEQRDSAMYRCASSLKGRELFFGEGSRLTVL.

This chain links TRBV27 with TRBJ1-5; tentatively, D is TRBD1 (6 bases). This CDR3 spans 13 amino acids. Germline V gives CDR1 MNHEY, CDR2 SMNVEV (reference sequence). The V end was cut by 5 bases, the J end by 7 bases, with 12 bases between. This CDR3 reads CASSMGGRQPQHF. CDR3 nucleotide sequence: TGTGCCAGCAGTATGGGGGGGCGCCAGCCCCAGCATTTT.

The chain employs TRBV27 and TRBJ2-7; D is perhaps TRBD1 (6 bases). The CDR3 has 15 amino acids. Per the germline V gene, CDR1 is MNHEY and CDR2 is SMNVEV (reference sequence). V was trimmed by 5 bases and J by 3 bases, leaving 17 bases between them. CDR3 residues: CASSPSPPGHYEQYV. The CDR3 DNA sequence: TGTGCCAGCAGTCCCTCCCCCCCGGGACACTACGAGCAGTACGTC.

There are a few counts of this clonotype. J is TRBJ2-3 and V is TRBV12-3 or TRBV12-4; 8 bases are a match to TRBD2. This CDR3 is 15 amino acids long. With V trimmed by 6 bases and J by 4 bases, 9 bases remained unmatched. This CDR3 reads CASRPAGDPSDTQYF. CDR3 in DNA: TGTGCCAGCAGACCAGCGGGGGACCCTTCAGATACGCAGTATTTT.

This clonotype was counted a few times. The chain recombines TRBV12-3 or TRBV12-4 with TRBJ2-5, with no clear D. V shed 6 bases and J shed 2 bases, with 13 bases lying between them. CDR3 length equals 14 residues. As DNA, the CDR3 is TGTGCCAGCAGCCGGGCTGGGGAACAAGAGACCCAGTACTTC. It yields the protein CASSRAGEQETQYF.

This rearrangement joins TRBV27 to TRBJ2-1; D may be TRBD2 (6 bases). V lost 5 bases and J 6 bases, leaving 14 bases between the germline ends. Germline V CDR1 and CDR2: MNHEY, SMNVEV (reference sequence). This CDR3 comprises 14 residues. The CDR3 coding sequence is TGTGCCAGCAGTCTCGGGACTGTATTCAATGAGCAGTTCTTC. Translated: CASSLGTVFNEQFF.

The chain carries TRBV2 and TRBJ2-2; the match to TRBD2 covers 9 bases. There are 15 residues in the CDR3. J was trimmed by 0 bases and V by 6 bases; bases with no gene match: 2. In germline, CDR1 is SNHLY, CDR2 FYNNEI. This chain's CDR3 is CASSGLASNTGELFF. The DNA for the CDR3 is TGTGCCAGCAGCGGACTAGCGTCGAACACCGGGGAGCTGTTTTTT.